This entry concerns a single TCR beta chain. The CDR3 has 13 residues. V lost 4 bases and J lost 4; bases outside the gene matches: 3. Looked up from germline, CDR1 is SGHNT and CDR2 is YYREEE (reference sequence). These data come from a study of blood T cell repertoires in COVID-19. Sequencing used immunoSEQ multiplex PCR; TCRdb keeps in-frame clones, though not all of them. The sample contains some 190,000 clones, more than 75% of which appear only once. This sequence joins TRBV5-4 and TRBJ1-2, with TRBD1 matching 8 bases. The material sequenced was PBMCs or T cells enriched from blood (not recorded which). The clonotype was recovered from a man aged 25 to 45 with acute COVID-19. The CDR3 bases are TGTGCCAGCAGCCTCGACAGGGGCTATGGCTACACCTTC. Amino acids: CASSLDRGYGYTF.